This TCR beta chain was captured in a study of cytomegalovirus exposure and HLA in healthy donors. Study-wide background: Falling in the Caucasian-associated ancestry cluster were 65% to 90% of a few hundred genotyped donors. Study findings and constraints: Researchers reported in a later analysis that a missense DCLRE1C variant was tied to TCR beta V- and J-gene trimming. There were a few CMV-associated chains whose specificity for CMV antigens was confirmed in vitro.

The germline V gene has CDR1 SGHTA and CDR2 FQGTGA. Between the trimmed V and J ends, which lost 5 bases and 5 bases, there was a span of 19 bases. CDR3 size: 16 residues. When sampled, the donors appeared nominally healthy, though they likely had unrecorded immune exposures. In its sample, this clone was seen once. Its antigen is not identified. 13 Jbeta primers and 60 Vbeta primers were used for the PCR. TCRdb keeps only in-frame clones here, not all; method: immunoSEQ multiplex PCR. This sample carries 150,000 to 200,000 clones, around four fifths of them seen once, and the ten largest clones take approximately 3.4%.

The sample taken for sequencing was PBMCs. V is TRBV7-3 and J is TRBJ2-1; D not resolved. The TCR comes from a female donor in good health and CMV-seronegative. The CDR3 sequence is CASSNRVGVGNNEQFF. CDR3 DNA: TGTGCCAGCAGCAATCGGGTCGGTGTGGGTAACAATGAGCAGTTCTTC.